The following is a T cell receptor beta chain sequence with its context. Germline V gives CDR1 SGDLS, CDR2 YYNGEE. The CDR3 contains 17 residues. V lost 4 bases and J lost 5; bases outside the gene matches: 9. Participant age was roughly 18 to 90 years, and participants resided in roughly 25 US areas. This entry comes from a study of blood T cell repertoires in COVID-19. Study summary: The study counted Cohort 3 donors as recovered given two negative PCRs, clearance, or symptom resolution.

Sequencing used immunoSEQ multiplex PCR; TCRdb keeps in-frame clones, though not all of them. This sample has roughly 210,000 clones; around nine tenths occur once, and the top ten carry less than 8%. The gene calls are TRBV9 and TRBJ1-6; 10 bases align to TRBD1. This receptor was obtained from a man aged 25-40 years in a cohort exposed to, infected with or recovered from COVID-19 (not recorded which). The specimen sequenced was PBMCs or T cells enriched from blood (not recorded which). The CDR3 coding sequence is TGTGCCAGCAGCACTAGGACAGGGGGGCTAGATAATTCACCCCTCCACTTT. Translating gives CASSTRTGGLDNSPLHF.